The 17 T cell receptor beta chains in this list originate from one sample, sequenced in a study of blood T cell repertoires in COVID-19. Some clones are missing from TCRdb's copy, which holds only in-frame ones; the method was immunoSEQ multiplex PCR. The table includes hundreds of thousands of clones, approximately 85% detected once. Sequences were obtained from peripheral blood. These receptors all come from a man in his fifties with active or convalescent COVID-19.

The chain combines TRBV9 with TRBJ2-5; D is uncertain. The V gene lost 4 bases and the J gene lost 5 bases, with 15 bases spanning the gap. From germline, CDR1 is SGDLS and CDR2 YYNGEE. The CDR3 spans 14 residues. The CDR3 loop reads CASSRQAPGETQYF. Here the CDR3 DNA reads TGTGCCAGCAGCCGCCAGGCGCCCGGTGAGACCCAGTACTTC.

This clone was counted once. The CDR3 region has the DNA TGTGCCAGCAGCTTGGGGCGGGACTCCTTTGCGGCTTTCTTT. This sequence encodes CASSLGRDSFAAFF. J is TRBJ1-1 and V is TRBV5-8, with D possibly being TRBD1 (5 bases). In germline, CDR1 is SGHTS, CDR2 YDEGEE. V lost 0 bases and J 11 bases, leaving 17 bases between the germline ends. The CDR3 loop spans 14 amino acids.

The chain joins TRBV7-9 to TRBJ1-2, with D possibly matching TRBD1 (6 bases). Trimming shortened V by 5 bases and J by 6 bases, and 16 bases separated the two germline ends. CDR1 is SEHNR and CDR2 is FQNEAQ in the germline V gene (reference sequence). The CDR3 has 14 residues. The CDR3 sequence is CASSPTTGFHGYTF. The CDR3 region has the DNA TGTGCCAGCAGCCCTACTACAGGGTTTCATGGCTACACCTTC.

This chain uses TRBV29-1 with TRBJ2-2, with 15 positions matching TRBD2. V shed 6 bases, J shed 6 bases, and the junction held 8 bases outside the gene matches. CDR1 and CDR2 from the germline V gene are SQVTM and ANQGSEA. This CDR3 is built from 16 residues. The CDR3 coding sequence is TGCAGCGTCTTAGGACTAGCGGGAGGGCCGTCCGGGGAGCTGTTTTTT. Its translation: CSVLGLAGGPSGELFF.

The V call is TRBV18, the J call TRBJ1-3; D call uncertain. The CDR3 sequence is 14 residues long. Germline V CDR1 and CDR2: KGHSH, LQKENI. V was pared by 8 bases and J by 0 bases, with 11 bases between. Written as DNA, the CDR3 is TGTGCCAGCCGCACGGGGTCCTCTGGAAACACCATATATTTT. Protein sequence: CASRTGSSGNTIYF.

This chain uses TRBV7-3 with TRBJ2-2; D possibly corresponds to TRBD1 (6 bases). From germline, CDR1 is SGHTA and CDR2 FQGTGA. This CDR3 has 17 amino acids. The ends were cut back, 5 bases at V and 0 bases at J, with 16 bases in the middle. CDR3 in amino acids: CASSLSRDTANTGELFF. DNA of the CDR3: TGTGCCAGCAGCCTAAGCCGGGACACAGCGAACACCGGGGAGCTGTTTTTT.

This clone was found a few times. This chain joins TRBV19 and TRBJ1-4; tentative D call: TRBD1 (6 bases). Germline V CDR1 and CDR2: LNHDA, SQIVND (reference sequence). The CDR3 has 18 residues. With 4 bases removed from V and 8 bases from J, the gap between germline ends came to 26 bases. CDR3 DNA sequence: TGTGCCAGTAGTACGCCGACGGACACAGGGTCCCCTCGCGAAAAACTGTTTTTT. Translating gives CASSTPTDTGSPREKLFF.

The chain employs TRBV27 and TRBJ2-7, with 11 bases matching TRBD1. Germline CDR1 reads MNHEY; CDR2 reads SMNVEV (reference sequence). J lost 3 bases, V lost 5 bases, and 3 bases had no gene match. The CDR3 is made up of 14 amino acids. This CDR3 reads CASSVGTGGYEQYF. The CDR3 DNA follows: TGTGCCAGCAGTGTCGGGACAGGGGGCTACGAGCAGTACTTC.

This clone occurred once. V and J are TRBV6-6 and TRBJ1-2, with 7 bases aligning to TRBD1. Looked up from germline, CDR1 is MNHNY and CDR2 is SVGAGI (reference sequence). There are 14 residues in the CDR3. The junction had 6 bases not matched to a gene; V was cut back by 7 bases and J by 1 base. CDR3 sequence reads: CASTPGQVNYGYTF. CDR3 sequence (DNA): TGTGCCAGCACACCCGGACAGGTTAACTATGGCTACACCTTC.

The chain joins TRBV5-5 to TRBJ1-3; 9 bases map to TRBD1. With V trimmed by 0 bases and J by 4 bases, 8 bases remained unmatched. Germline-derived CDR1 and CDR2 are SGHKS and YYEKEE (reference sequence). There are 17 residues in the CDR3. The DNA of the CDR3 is TGTGCCAGCAGCTTGGCCGTACAGGGGGCGAGGGGAAACACCATATATTTT. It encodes CASSLAVQGARGNTIYF. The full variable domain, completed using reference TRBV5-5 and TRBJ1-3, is DAGVTQSPTHLIKTRGQQVTLRCSPISGHKSVSWYQQVLGQGPQFIFQYYEKEERGRGNFPDRFSARQFPNYSSELNVNALLLGDSALYLCASSLAVQGARGNTIYFGEGSWLTVV.

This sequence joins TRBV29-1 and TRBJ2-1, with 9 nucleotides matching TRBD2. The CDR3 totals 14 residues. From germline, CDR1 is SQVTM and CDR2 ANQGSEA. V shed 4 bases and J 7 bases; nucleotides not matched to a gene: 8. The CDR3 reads CSVGGGRAGNEQFF. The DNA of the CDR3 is TGCAGCGTTGGTGGCGGGAGGGCCGGGAATGAGCAGTTCTTC.

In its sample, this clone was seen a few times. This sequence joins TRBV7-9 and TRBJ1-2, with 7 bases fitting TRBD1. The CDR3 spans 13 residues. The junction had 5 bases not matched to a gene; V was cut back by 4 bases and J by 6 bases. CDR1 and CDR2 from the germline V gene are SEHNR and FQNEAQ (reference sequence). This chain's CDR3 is CASSSGGQDGYTF. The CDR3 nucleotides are TGTGCCAGCAGCTCAGGAGGACAGGATGGCTACACCTTC.

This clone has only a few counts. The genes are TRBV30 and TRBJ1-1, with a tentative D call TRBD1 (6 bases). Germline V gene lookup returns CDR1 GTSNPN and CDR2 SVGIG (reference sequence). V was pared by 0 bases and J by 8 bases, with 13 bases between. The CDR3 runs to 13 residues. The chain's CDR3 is CAWSVARGGEAFF. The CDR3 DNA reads TGTGCCTGGAGTGTAGCCAGGGGCGGGGAAGCTTTCTTT.

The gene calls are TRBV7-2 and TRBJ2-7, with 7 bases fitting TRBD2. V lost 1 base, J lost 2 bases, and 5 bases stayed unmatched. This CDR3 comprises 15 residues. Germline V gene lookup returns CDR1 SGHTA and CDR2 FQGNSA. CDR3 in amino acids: CASSLEAGRTYEQYF. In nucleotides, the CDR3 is TGTGCCAGCAGCTTAGAAGCGGGACGAACCTACGAGCAGTACTTC.

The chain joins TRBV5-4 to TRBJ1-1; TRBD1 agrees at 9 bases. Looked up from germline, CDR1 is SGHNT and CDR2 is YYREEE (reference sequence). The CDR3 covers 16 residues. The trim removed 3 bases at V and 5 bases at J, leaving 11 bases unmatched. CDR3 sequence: CASSSGRDRAGTEAFF. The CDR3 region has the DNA TGTGCCAGCAGCTCGGGAAGGGACAGGGCGGGAACTGAAGCTTTCTTT.

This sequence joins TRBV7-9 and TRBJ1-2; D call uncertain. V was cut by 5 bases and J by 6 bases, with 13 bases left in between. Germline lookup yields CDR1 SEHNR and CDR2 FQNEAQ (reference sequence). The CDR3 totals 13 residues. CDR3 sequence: CASSGQAQNGYTF. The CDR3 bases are TGTGCCAGCAGCGGGCAGGCCCAAAATGGCTACACCTTC.

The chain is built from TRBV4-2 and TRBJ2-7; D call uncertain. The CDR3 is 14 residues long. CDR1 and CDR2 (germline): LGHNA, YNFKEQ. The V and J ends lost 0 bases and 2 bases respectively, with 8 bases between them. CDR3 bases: TGTGCCAGCAGCCAAGATCTGGCCGCCTACGAGCAGTACTTC. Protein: CASSQDLAAYEQYF.